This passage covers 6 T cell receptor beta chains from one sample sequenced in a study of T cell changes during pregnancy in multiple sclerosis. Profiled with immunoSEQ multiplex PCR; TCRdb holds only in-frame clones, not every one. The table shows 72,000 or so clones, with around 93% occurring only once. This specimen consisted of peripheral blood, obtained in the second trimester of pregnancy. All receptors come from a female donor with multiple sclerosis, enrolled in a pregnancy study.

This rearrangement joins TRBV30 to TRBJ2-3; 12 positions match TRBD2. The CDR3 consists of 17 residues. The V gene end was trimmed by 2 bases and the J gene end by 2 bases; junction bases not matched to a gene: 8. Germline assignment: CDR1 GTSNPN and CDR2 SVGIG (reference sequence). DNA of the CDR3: TGTGCCTGGAGTCTAGCGGGGGGGCGTATTGTCACAGATACGCAGTATTTT. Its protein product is CAWSLAGGRIVTDTQYF.

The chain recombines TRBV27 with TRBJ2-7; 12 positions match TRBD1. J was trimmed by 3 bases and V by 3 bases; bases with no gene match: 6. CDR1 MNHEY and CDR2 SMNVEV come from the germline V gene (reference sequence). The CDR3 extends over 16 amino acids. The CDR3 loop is CASSFGGTGGFYEQYF. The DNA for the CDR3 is TGTGCCAGCAGTTTCGGCGGGACAGGGGGCTTCTACGAGCAGTACTTC.

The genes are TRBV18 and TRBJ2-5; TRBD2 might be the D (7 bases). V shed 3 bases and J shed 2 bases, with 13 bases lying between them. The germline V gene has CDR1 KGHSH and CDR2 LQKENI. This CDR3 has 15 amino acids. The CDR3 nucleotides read TGTGCCAGCTCACCTTACAGGGAGGGGCAAGAGACCCAGTACTTC. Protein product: CASSPYREGQETQYF.

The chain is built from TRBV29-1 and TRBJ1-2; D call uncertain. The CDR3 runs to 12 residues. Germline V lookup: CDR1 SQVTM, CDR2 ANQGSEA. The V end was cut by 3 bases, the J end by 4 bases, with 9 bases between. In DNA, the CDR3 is TGCAGCGTTGAGTCCACAGCCTATGGCTACACCTTC. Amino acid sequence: CSVESTAYGYTF. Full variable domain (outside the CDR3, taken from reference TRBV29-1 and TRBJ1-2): SAVISQKPSRDICQRGTSLTIQCQVDSQVTMMFWYRQQPGQSLTLIATANQGSEATYESGFVIDKFPISRPNLTFSTLTVSNMSPEDSSIYLCSVESTAYGYTFGSGTRLTVV.

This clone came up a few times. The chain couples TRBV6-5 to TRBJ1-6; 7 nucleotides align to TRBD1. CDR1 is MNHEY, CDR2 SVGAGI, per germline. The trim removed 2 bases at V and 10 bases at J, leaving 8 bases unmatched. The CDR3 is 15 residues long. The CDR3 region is CASSYETGDVSPLHF. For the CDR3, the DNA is TGTGCCAGCAGTTACGAAACAGGGGACGTCTCACCCCTCCACTTT.

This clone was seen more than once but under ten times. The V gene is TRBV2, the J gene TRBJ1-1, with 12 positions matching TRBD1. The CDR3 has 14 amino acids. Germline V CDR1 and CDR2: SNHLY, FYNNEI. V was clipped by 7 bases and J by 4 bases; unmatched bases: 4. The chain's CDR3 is CASIWDRGPTEAFF. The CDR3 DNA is TGTGCCAGCATTTGGGACAGGGGGCCCACTGAAGCTTTCTTT.